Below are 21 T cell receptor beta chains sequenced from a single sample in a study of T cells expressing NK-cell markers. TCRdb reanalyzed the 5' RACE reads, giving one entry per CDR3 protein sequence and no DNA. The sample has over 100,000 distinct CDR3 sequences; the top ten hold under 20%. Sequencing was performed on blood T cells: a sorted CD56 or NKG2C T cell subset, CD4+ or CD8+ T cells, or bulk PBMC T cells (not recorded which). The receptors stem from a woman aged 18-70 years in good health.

The CDR3 protein is CSGQGLAGASTDTQYF. This rearrangement joins TRBV20-1 to TRBJ2-3; TCRdb's D call, TRBD2, is unchecked because there is no DNA. From germline, CDR1 is DFQATT and CDR2 SNEGSKA (reference sequence). The CDR3 contains 16 residues.

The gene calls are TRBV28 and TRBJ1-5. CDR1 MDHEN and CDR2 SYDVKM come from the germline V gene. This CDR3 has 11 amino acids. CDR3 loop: CASSLNQPQHF. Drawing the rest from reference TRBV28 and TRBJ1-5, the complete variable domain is DVKVTQSSRYLVKRTGEKVFLECVQDMDHENMFWYRQDPGLGLRLIYFSYDVKMKEKGDIPEGYSVSREKKERFSLILESASTNQTSMYLCASSLNQPQHFGDGTRLSIL.

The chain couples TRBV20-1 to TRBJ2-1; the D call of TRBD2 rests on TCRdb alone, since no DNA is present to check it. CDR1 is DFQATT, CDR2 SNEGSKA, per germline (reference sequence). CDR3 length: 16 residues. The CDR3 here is CSANDRTSGMFSEQFF.

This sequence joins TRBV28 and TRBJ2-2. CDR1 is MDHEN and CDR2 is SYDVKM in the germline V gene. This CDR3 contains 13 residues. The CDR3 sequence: CASSSDGTGELFF.

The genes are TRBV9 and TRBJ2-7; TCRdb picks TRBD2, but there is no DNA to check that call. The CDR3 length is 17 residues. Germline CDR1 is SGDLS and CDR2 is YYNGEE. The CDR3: CASSLSGGGTYSYEQYF. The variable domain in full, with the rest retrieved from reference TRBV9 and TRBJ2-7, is DSGVTQTPKHLITATGQRVTLRCSPRSGDLSVYWYQQSLDQGLQFLIQYYNGEERAKGNILERFSAQQFPDLHSELNLSSLELGDSALYFCASSLSGGGTYSYEQYFGPGTRLTVT.

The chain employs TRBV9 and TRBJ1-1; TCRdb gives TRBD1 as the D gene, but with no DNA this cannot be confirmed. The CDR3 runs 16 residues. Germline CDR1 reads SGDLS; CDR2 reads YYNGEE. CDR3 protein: CASSVNQGQMNTEAFF. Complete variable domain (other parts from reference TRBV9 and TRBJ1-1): DSGVTQTPKHLITATGQRVTLRCSPRSGDLSVYWYQQSLDQGLQFLIQYYNGEERAKGNILERFSAQQFPDLHSELNLSSLELGDSALYFCASSVNQGQMNTEAFFGQGTRLTVV.

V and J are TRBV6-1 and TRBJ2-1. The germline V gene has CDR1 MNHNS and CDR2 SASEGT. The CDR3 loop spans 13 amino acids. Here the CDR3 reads CASSVSDYNEQFF.

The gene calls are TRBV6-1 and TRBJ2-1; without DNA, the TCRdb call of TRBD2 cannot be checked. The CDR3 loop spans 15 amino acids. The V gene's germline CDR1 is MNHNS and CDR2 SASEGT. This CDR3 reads CASSEQVSGNNEQFF.

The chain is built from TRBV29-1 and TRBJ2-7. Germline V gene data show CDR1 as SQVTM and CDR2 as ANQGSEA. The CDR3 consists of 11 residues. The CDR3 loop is CSVVTIYEQYF.

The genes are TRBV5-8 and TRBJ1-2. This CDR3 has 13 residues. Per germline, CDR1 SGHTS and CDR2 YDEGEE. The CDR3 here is CASSLEKTYGYTF.

This CDR3 reads CASSLTGTTYYGYTF. The chain couples TRBV28 to TRBJ1-2; TCRdb returns TRBD1, unconfirmable since there is no DNA. Germline V gives CDR1 MDHEN, CDR2 SYDVKM. CDR3 length: 15 residues.

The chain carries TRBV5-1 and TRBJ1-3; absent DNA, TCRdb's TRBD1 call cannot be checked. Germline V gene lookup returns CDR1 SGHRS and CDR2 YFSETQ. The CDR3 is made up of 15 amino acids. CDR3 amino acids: CASSPDRGPGNTIYF.

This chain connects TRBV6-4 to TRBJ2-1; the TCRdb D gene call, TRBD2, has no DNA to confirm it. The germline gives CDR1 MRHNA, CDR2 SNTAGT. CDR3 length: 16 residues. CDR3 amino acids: CASSDSGLAGYNEQFF.

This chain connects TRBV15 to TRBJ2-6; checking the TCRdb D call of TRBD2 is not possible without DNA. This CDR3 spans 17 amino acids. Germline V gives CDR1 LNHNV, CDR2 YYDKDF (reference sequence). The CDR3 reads CATSRDLNPTEANVLTF.

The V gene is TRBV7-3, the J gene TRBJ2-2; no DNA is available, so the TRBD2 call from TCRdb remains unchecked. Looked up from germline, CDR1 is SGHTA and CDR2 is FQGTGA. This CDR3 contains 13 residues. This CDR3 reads CASMKAGAGELFF.

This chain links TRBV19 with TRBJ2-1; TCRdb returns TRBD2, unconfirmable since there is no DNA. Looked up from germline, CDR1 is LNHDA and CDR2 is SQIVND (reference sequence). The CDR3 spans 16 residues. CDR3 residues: CASSIALAGGINEQFF.

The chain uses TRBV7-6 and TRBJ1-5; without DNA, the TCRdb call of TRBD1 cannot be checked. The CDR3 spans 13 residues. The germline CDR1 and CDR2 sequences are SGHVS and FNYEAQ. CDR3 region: CASGDRGNQPQHF.

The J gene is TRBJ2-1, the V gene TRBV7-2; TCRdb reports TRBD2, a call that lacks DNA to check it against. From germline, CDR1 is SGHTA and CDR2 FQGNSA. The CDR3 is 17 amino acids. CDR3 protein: CASSLHPGLAEYNEQFF.

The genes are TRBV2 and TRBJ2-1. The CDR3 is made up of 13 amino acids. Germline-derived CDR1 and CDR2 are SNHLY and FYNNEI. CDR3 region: CASSELVHNEQFF. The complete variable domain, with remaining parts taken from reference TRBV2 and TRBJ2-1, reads EPEVTQTPSHQVTQMGQEVILRCVPISNHLYFYWYRQILGQKVEFLVSFYNNEISEKSEIFDDQFSVERPDGSNFTLKIRSTKLEDSAMYFCASSELVHNEQFFGPGTRLTVL.

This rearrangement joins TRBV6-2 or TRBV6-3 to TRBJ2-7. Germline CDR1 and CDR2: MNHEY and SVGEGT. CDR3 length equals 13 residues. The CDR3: CASSFSTSYEQYF.

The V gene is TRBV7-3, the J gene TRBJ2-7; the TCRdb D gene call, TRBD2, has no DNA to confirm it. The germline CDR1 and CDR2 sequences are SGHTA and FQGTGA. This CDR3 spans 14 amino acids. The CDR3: CASSLGLAGGKKYF.